The 32 T cell receptor beta chains below all came from one sample that was sequenced in a study of blood T cell repertoires in COVID-19. Here immunoSEQ multiplex PCR was the method, and the copy in TCRdb shows in-frame clones only, minus some. The sample shows about 31,000 clones, roughly nine tenths of them seen only once. Sequenced material: peripheral blood. The origin of the receptors is a human donor in a cohort sampled during active COVID-19.

This clone was counted a few times. Within the sample, other DNA sequences also encode this same CDR3. The chain uses TRBV7-9 and TRBJ1-5, with D unresolved. Trimming took off 2 bases at V and 4 bases at J, with 3 bases between the two ends. This CDR3 spans 12 amino acids. The germline V gene has CDR1 SEHNR and CDR2 FQNEAQ (reference sequence). The chain's CDR3 is CASSLSNQPQHF. CDR3 DNA sequence: TGTGCCAGCAGCTTATCGAATCAGCCCCAGCATTTT.

The chain combines TRBV9 with TRBJ2-3, with D possibly TRBD2 on 6 matching bases. Trimming stripped 2 bases from V and 6 bases from J, with 16 bases between. The CDR3 runs to 15 residues. CDR1 SGDLS and CDR2 YYNGEE come from the germline V gene. The CDR3 sequence: CASSVEGISHDTQYF. For the CDR3, the DNA is TGTGCCAGCAGCGTGGAGGGGATTTCCCACGATACGCAGTATTTT.

The chain recombines TRBV19 with TRBJ2-4; 8 nucleotides line up with TRBD1. The CDR3 totals 14 residues. Germline-derived CDR1 and CDR2 are LNHDA and SQIVND (reference sequence). V lost 7 bases and J lost 6; bases outside the gene matches: 8. The CDR3 spells CASNPGGHGNIQYF. CDR3 nucleotides: TGTGCCAGTAACCCAGGGGGCCACGGAAACATTCAGTACTTC.

V usage is TRBV4-1 and J usage is TRBJ1-3; unclear D gene. V was pared by 1 base and J by 3 bases, with 7 bases between. The germline V gene encodes CDR1 MGHRA and CDR2 YSYEKL. CDR3 size: 14 residues. CDR3 protein: CASSQGSFGNTIYF. CDR3 sequence (DNA): TGCGCCAGCAGCCAAGGGAGTTTTGGAAACACCATATATTTT.

This chain links TRBV7-9 with TRBJ1-3; D is undetermined. This CDR3 contains 14 residues. Germline lookup yields CDR1 SEHNR and CDR2 FQNEAQ (reference sequence). V was cut by 2 bases and J by 7 bases, with 12 bases left in between. CDR3 bases: TGTGCCAGCAGCTTATCGGAACTCAGGAACACCATATATTTT. Translating gives CASSLSELRNTIYF.

The V and J genes are TRBV6-1 and TRBJ2-1, with 7 positions matching TRBD1. The CDR3 sequence is 16 residues long. The V gene end was trimmed by 0 bases and the J gene end by 8 bases; junction bases not matched to a gene: 10. Germline V CDR1 and CDR2: MNHNS, SASEGT. The CDR3 bases are TGTGCCAGCAGTGAAGCGCTTTACAGGGGAGCTGATGAGCAGTTCTTC. Its protein is CASSEALYRGADEQFF.

The rearrangement joins TRBV7-9 to TRBJ2-1; 9 nucleotides match TRBD1. CDR1 and CDR2 from the germline V gene are SEHNR and FQNEAQ (reference sequence). The CDR3 is 14 residues long. J was trimmed by 7 bases and V by 5 bases; bases with no gene match: 6. CDR3 amino acids: CASSRPGTGNEQFF. In nucleotides, the CDR3 is TGTGCCAGCAGCCGTCCCGGGACAGGGAATGAGCAGTTCTTC.

The chain employs TRBV9 and TRBJ1-2; TRBD1 matches 10 bases. After removal of 0 bases from V and 6 bases from J, the junction contained 2 bases not matched to a gene. Per the germline V gene, CDR1 is SGDLS and CDR2 is YYNGEE. The CDR3 sequence is 14 residues long. CDR3 sequence (DNA): TGTGCCAGCAGCGTAGAGGACAGGGGGAATGGCTACACCTTC. Encoded protein: CASSVEDRGNGYTF. The full variable domain, in which reference TRBV9 and TRBJ1-2 provide the parts outside the CDR3, is DSGVTQTPKHLITATGQRVTLRCSPRSGDLSVYWYQQSLDQGLQFLIQYYNGEERAKGNILERFSAQQFPDLHSELNLSSLELGDSALYFCASSVEDRGNGYTFGSGTRLTVV.

V usage is TRBV7-8 and J usage is TRBJ1-6, with D maybe TRBD1 (6 bases). Looked up from germline, CDR1 is SGHVS and CDR2 is FQNEAQ. This CDR3 has 15 amino acids. V was cut by 6 bases and J by 5 bases, with 14 bases left in between. The CDR3 nucleotides read TGTGCCAGCAGACCTAGCAGGACAGATAATTCACCCCTCCACTTT. Translation: CASRPSRTDNSPLHF.

The count of this clone is one. The chain combines TRBV6-6 with TRBJ1-1, with 7 bases identical to TRBD1. Germline CDR1 MNHNY, CDR2 SVGAGI (reference sequence). The CDR3 covers 14 residues. The trim removed 11 bases at V and 4 bases at J, leaving 13 bases unmatched. The CDR3 DNA reads TGTGCCCTACGGTCGACAGGGATAGGCACTGAAGCTTTCTTT. Residues: CALRSTGIGTEAFF.

The chain is built from TRBV29-1 and TRBJ2-3; 9 nucleotides line up with TRBD1. CDR3 length: 13 amino acids. Germline-derived CDR1 and CDR2 are SQVTM and ANQGSEA. The trim removed 7 bases at V and 3 bases at J, leaving 5 bases unmatched. CDR3 in amino acids: CSDTGGRTDTQYF. Written as DNA, the CDR3 is TGCAGCGACACAGGGGGCCGTACAGATACGCAGTATTTT.

The chain uses TRBV6-4 and TRBJ1-2; 10 nucleotides align to TRBD1. J was trimmed by 9 bases and V by 5 bases; bases with no gene match: 9. The CDR3 has 14 amino acids. Germline CDR1 and CDR2: MRHNA and SNTAGT. For the CDR3, the DNA is TGTGCCAGCAGTTCCGCAGAGGACAGGGGGAGCTACACCTTC. Its protein is CASSSAEDRGSYTF.

The rearrangement uses TRBV5-5 and TRBJ1-3, with D perhaps TRBD1 (6 bases). Germline CDR1 reads SGHKS; CDR2 reads YYEKEE (reference sequence). CDR3 size: 16 residues. V was clipped by 4 bases and J by 0 bases, with 14 bases between them. CDR3 loop: CASSRTDSHSGNTIYF. In DNA form, the CDR3 reads TGTGCCAGCAGCAGGACGGACAGCCACTCTGGAAACACCATATATTTT.

The V gene is TRBV7-2, the J gene TRBJ1-2; the match to TRBD1 covers 11 bases. The J segment lost 7 bases and the V segment lost 7 bases, leaving 11 bases of the junction unmatched. The CDR3 runs 15 residues. Germline values: CDR1 SGHTA, CDR2 FQGNSA. CDR3 nucleotide sequence: TGTGCCAGCACCCTAGGTGGACAGGGGGCGTTTGGCTACACCTTC. Amino acids: CASTLGGQGAFGYTF.

The V and J genes are TRBV5-1 and TRBJ2-5, with TRBD2 identical over 8 bases. Germline assignment: CDR1 SGHRS and CDR2 YFSETQ. V trimming: 0 bases; J trimming: 3 bases; junction bases outside the gene matches: 4. CDR3 length: 15 residues. CDR3 loop: CASSLGPAGEETQYF. CDR3 DNA: TGCGCCAGCAGCTTGGGACCAGCGGGGGAAGAGACCCAGTACTTC.

J is TRBJ2-2 and V is TRBV11-3; D unclear. V was trimmed by 4 bases and J by 6 bases, leaving 6 bases between them. Germline-derived CDR1 and CDR2 are SGHNT and YENEEA. This CDR3 region has 12 residues. The CDR3 reads CASSSPAGELFF. CDR3 nucleotides: TGTGCCAGCAGCTCCCCCGCCGGGGAGCTGTTTTTT.

The V gene is TRBV29-1, the J gene TRBJ2-3; D perhaps matches TRBD2 (6 bases). This CDR3 comprises 13 residues. Trimming took 5 bases from V and 0 from J, leaving 9 bases between them. From germline, CDR1 is SQVTM and CDR2 ANQGSEA. The CDR3 sequence: CSVLAASTDTQYF. In nucleotides, the CDR3 is TGCAGCGTTTTAGCGGCCAGCACAGATACGCAGTATTTT.

The chain uses TRBV19 and TRBJ1-5; D is possibly TRBD1 (5 bases). This CDR3 contains 15 residues. V lost 3 bases and J lost 6, with 15 bases in between. The germline CDR1 and CDR2 sequences are LNHDA and SQIVND (reference sequence). The DNA of the CDR3 is TGTGCCAGTAGTATTCAAACGGGGGATCGTCAGCCCCAGCATTTT. Protein: CASSIQTGDRQPQHF.

This chain uses TRBV7-9 with TRBJ2-5, with D perhaps TRBD2 (6 bases). With 11 bases removed from V and 2 bases from J, the gap between germline ends came to 6 bases. CDR3 length: 10 residues. Germline-derived CDR1 and CDR2 are SEHNR and FQNEAQ (reference sequence). The CDR3 here is CAGGQETQYF. Written as DNA, the CDR3 is TGTGCCGGGGGGCAAGAGACCCAGTACTTC. Variable domain in full (rest from reference TRBV7-9 and TRBJ2-5): DTGVSQNPRHKITKRGQNVTFRCDPISEHNRLYWYRQTLGQGPEFLTYFQNEAQLEKSRLLSDRFSAERPKGSFSTLEIQRTEQGDSAMYLCAGGQETQYFGPGTRLLVL.

The V gene is TRBV5-1, the J gene TRBJ2-5; D unclear. V was shortened by 6 bases and J by 1 base, with 10 bases between the two germline ends. This CDR3 contains 13 residues. In germline, CDR1 is SGHRS, CDR2 YFSETQ. Written as DNA, the CDR3 is TGCGCCAGCACTTCGCACTTCCAAGAGACCCAGTACTTC. It is translated as CASTSHFQETQYF.

V is TRBV6-1 and J is TRBJ2-3, with 10 bases lining up with TRBD2. The CDR3 contains 15 residues. The germline CDR1 and CDR2 sequences are MNHNS and SASEGT. The V and J ends lost 3 bases and 8 bases, in that order; junction bases with no gene match: 8. This chain's CDR3 is CASSDRSGRAVTQYF. CDR3 DNA: TGTGCCAGCAGTGATCGAAGCGGGAGGGCCGTTACGCAGTATTTT.

The chain links TRBV3-1 (or the pseudogene TRBV3-2) to TRBJ1-1; the D gene is possibly TRBD1 (6 bases). Between the trimmed V and J ends, which lost 2 bases and 5 bases, there was a span of 12 bases. Germline V gives CDR1 LGHDT, CDR2 YNNKEL (reference sequence). This CDR3 contains 14 residues. CDR3 nucleotide sequence: TGTGCCAGCAGCCAAATTCAGGGGTCTACTGAAGCTTTCTTT. This translates into CASSQIQGSTEAFF.

The chain is built from TRBV7-9 and TRBJ1-2; D ambiguous. CDR3 size: 13 residues. Germline V CDR1 and CDR2: SEHNR, FQNEAQ (reference sequence). V was shortened by 3 bases and J by 6 bases, with 11 bases between the two germline ends. CDR3 residues: CASSLGWGDGYTF. CDR3 nucleotide sequence: TGTGCCAGCAGCTTGGGGTGGGGAGATGGCTACACCTTC.

Of note for this clone: A read error may account for a junction end that differs from germline. CDR3 loop: CASSQDQTGTSRDTQYF. The CDR3 DNA reads TGTGCCAGCAGCCAAGATCAGACCGGGACTAGCAGAGATACGCAGTATTTT. V usage is TRBV4-2 and J usage is TRBJ2-3; TRBD2 agrees at 9 bases. The CDR3 is 17 residues long. Germline CDR1 and CDR2: LGHNA and YNFKEQ.

J is TRBJ2-3 and V is TRBV7-9; D is uncertain. CDR3 length equals 17 residues. CDR1 SEHNR and CDR2 FQNEAQ come from the germline V gene (reference sequence). The ends were cut back, 3 bases at V and 0 bases at J, with 16 bases in the middle. In nucleotides, the CDR3 is TGTGCCAGCAGCTTTCGGGTTTTACTTTCTAGCACAGATACGCAGTATTTT. Its translation: CASSFRVLLSSTDTQYF.

J is TRBJ1-1 and V is TRBV4-3, with TRBD1 identical over 8 bases. CDR1 LGHNA and CDR2 YSLEER come from the germline V gene. The trim removed 3 bases at V and 6 bases at J, leaving 9 bases unmatched. The CDR3 is 15 residues long. The CDR3 here is CASSHSTGDNAEAFF. The CDR3 region has the DNA TGCGCCAGCAGCCATTCGACAGGGGATAACGCTGAAGCTTTCTTT.

J is TRBJ2-5 and V is TRBV6-5; weak D call: TRBD1 (5 bases). This CDR3 has 14 amino acids. V lost 7 bases and J 4 bases, leaving 16 bases between the germline ends. Per germline, CDR1 MNHEY and CDR2 SVGAGI. The CDR3 DNA reads as TGTGCCAGCAATCAGGGTTGGGGCGGAGAGACCCAGTACTTC. Amino acids: CASNQGWGGETQYF.

J is TRBJ1-2 and V is TRBV29-1; D call uncertain. The CDR3 is made up of 12 amino acids. Trimming removed 6 bases at V and 8 bases at J, with 16 bases between. Germline V gene data show CDR1 as SQVTM and CDR2 as ANQGSEA. The CDR3 is CSVDEEGQGYTF. In nucleotides, the CDR3 is TGCAGCGTCGATGAGGAGGGTCAGGGCTACACCTTC.

This clone has only a few counts. This chain uses TRBV2 with TRBJ1-5; unclear D gene. V lost 9 bases to trimming and J lost 8 bases, with 17 bases between them. Looked up from germline, CDR1 is SNHLY and CDR2 is FYNNEI. This CDR3 spans 13 amino acids. The CDR3 sequence is CASKQEVGEPQHF. CDR3 DNA sequence: TGTGCCAGTAAGCAAGAGGTTGGTGAGCCCCAGCATTTT.

This sequence joins TRBV5-1 and TRBJ2-3; maybe TRBD2 (5 bases). Germline lookup yields CDR1 SGHRS and CDR2 YFSETQ. The CDR3 is 18 residues long. Trimming removed 0 bases from V and 2 bases from J, with 19 bases in between. The CDR3 sequence: CASSLAVTPRGPTDTQYF. Written as DNA, the CDR3 is TGCGCCAGCAGCTTGGCAGTTACCCCACGGGGTCCCACAGATACGCAGTATTTT. The full variable domain, its missing parts supplied by reference TRBV5-1 and TRBJ2-3, is KAGVTQTPRYLIKTRGQQVTLSCSPISGHRSVSWYQQTPGQGLQFLFEYFSETQRNKGNFPGRFSGRQFSNSRSEMNVSTLELGDSALYLCASSLAVTPRGPTDTQYFGPGTRLTVL.

This chain joins TRBV3-1 (or the pseudogene TRBV3-2) and TRBJ1-4; D is unresolved. This CDR3 has 15 residues. Looked up from germline, CDR1 is LGHDT and CDR2 is YNNKEL (reference sequence). V shed 2 bases and J shed 7 bases, with 14 bases lying between them. CDR3 loop: CASSQLAARSEKLFF. CDR3 coding DNA: TGTGCCAGCAGCCAATTAGCGGCGAGGAGTGAAAAACTGTTTTTT.

The chain uses TRBV2 and TRBJ2-3; 9 nucleotides align to TRBD2. After removal of 7 bases from V and 0 bases from J, the junction contained 2 bases not matched to a gene. Germline CDR1 SNHLY, CDR2 FYNNEI. The CDR3 contains 14 residues. CDR3 loop: CASKLAGSTDTQYF. CDR3 DNA: TGTGCCAGCAAGCTAGCGGGGAGCACAGATACGCAGTATTTT.